These T cell receptor beta chains were read from a single sample in a study of tumor-infiltrating lymphocytes in primary liver carcinoma. TCRdb reprocessed the multiplex PCR reads with MiXCR, giving one entry per CDR3 protein. The sample contains fewer than 350,000 distinct CDR3 sequences, approximately 65% of which appear only once. The sample taken for sequencing was peripheral blood. The receptors stem from a man between 35 and 55 years old with primary liver carcinoma and hepatitis B virus infection. The CDR3 runs from the conserved cysteine through the conserved F or W. The D gene is left open where the match is weak. The size field is filled for only some rows; it gives once, few, many or a size class.

cdr3_nt: TGTGCCAGCAGTTTAGCGGGAGCAGAGAATGAGCAGTTCTTC
cdr3_aa: CASSLAGAENEQFF
j_call: TRBJ2-1
v_call: TRBV12-3/TRBV12-4
clone_size: many
d_call: -

cdr3_nt: TGCAGCGTTGGAGGGCGGCTCACAGATACGCAGTATTTT
cdr3_aa: CSVGGRLTDTQYF
j_call: TRBJ2-3
v_call: TRBV29-1
clone_size: many
d_call: -

cdr3_nt: TGTGCTAGCAGCTTTCTTGACAGGAAAAGCAATCAGCCCCAGCATTTT
cdr3_aa: CASSFLDRKSNQPQHF
j_call: TRBJ1-5
v_call: TRBV11-3
clone_size: -
d_call: -

cdr3_nt: TGCGCCAGCAGCTTGGAGGCTAGCGGTCTTCAAGAGACCCAGTACTTC
cdr3_aa: CASSLEASGLQETQYF
j_call: TRBJ2-5
v_call: TRBV5-1
clone_size: many
d_call: TRBD2

cdr3_nt: TGTGCCAGCAGGCGGACCGGGACGGGACGCACCGGGGGGCTGTTTTTT
cdr3_aa: CASRRTGTGRTGGLFF
j_call: TRBJ2-2
v_call: TRBV12-3/TRBV12-4
clone_size: -
d_call: -

cdr3_nt: TGTGCCAGCAGTTACAATTTCGGGCTAGCGGGGAGCTACAATGAGCAGTTCTTC
cdr3_aa: CASSYNFGLAGSYNEQFF
j_call: TRBJ2-1
v_call: TRBV6-5
clone_size: many
d_call: TRBD2

cdr3_nt: TGCAGCGTGGGACAGGTATATGAGCAGTTCTTC
cdr3_aa: CSVGQVYEQFF
j_call: TRBJ2-1
v_call: TRBV29-1
clone_size: many
d_call: TRBD1

cdr3_nt: TGCGCCAGCAGCCGGACCCCGGGACAGGGGGTTGGCGAGCAGTACTTC
cdr3_aa: CASSRTPGQGVGEQYF
j_call: TRBJ2-7
v_call: TRBV4-1
clone_size: many
d_call: TRBD1

cdr3_nt: TGTGCCAGCGGCTTAGCGGGAAAGTACAATGAGCAGTCCTTC
cdr3_aa: CASGLAGKYNEQSF
j_call: TRBJ2-1
v_call: TRBV11-2
clone_size: -
d_call: TRBD2

cdr3_nt: TGTGCCAGCAGTAACAGGGTCACGGCAAGCAATCAGCCCCAGCATTTT
cdr3_aa: CASSNRVTASNQPQHF
j_call: TRBJ1-5
v_call: TRBV28
clone_size: few
d_call: -

cdr3_nt: TGTGCCAGCAGCTCGGACATGGGGAGCGAGGGCGAGCTGTACTTC
cdr3_aa: CASSSDMGSEGELYF
j_call: TRBJ2-7
v_call: TRBV11-2
clone_size: -
d_call: -

cdr3_nt: TGTGCCAGCAGCTTGGGACAGTTAGGATCAGATACGCAGTATTTT
cdr3_aa: CASSLGQLGSDTQYF
j_call: TRBJ2-3
v_call: TRBV5-6
clone_size: many
d_call: -

cdr3_nt: TGCGCCAGCAGCGAAGTGCGTGGACTCATCTACGAGCAGTACTTC
cdr3_aa: CASSEVRGLIYEQYF
j_call: TRBJ2-7
v_call: TRBV4-1
clone_size: many
d_call: -

cdr3_nt: TGTGTCAGCAGTACTGAGCCTAGCTCTGGAAACACCATATATTTT
cdr3_aa: CVSSTEPSSGNTIYF
j_call: TRBJ1-3
v_call: TRBV6-5
clone_size: once
d_call: -

cdr3_nt: TGTGCCAGCACACCAGGACGGATTAGCTCCTACGAGCAGTACTTC
cdr3_aa: CASTPGRISSYEQYF
j_call: TRBJ2-7
v_call: TRBV6-2/TRBV6-3
clone_size: many
d_call: -

cdr3_nt: TGCGCCAGCAGCTTGGGACAGGGCCCTGGGGCCAACGTCCTGACTTTC
cdr3_aa: CASSLGQGPGANVLTF
j_call: TRBJ2-6
v_call: TRBV5-1
clone_size: -
d_call: TRBD1

cdr3_nt: TGTGCCAGCAGCCAGGGGGGTGGTCACGAGCAGTACTTC
cdr3_aa: CASSQGGGHEQYF
j_call: TRBJ2-7
v_call: TRBV11-2
clone_size: many
d_call: -

cdr3_nt: TGTGCCAGCAGTTTTTGGACAGATGGTGCGCAGTATTTT
cdr3_aa: CASSFWTDGAQYF
j_call: TRBJ2-3
v_call: TRBV28
clone_size: -
d_call: -

cdr3_nt: TGTGACAGCAGTTATGGGTCCCATGCGCCCCAGCATTTT
cdr3_aa: CDSSYGSHAPQHF
j_call: TRBJ1-5
v_call: TRBV6-2/TRBV6-3
clone_size: -
d_call: -

cdr3_nt: TGTGCCAGCAGCTTAGCGGCGGGAGCCAACGAGCAGTACTTC
cdr3_aa: CASSLAAGANEQYF
j_call: TRBJ2-7
v_call: TRBV7-2
clone_size: -
d_call: TRBD2

cdr3_nt: TGTGCCAGCCCACCGGGACAAAGAAAGCGGGACCCCTACAATGAGCAGTTCTTC
cdr3_aa: CASPPGQRKRDPYNEQFF
j_call: TRBJ2-1
v_call: TRBV14
clone_size: many
d_call: -

cdr3_nt: TGCGCCAGCAGCCGAGATACAGGGGCAATGTCCTACGAGCAGTACTTC
cdr3_aa: CASSRDTGAMSYEQYF
j_call: TRBJ2-7
v_call: TRBV4-1
clone_size: few
d_call: TRBD1

cdr3_nt: TGTGCCAACAGTTCAGGCGCCAGTTCACCCCTCCACTTT
cdr3_aa: CANSSGASSPLHF
j_call: TRBJ1-6
v_call: TRBV6-5
clone_size: few
d_call: -

cdr3_nt: TGTGCCAGCAGTTATTCCAAGGGGCACGAGCAGTACTTC
cdr3_aa: CASSYSKGHEQYF
j_call: TRBJ2-7
v_call: TRBV6-5
clone_size: many
d_call: -

cdr3_nt: TGTGCCAGCAGTTACCCGACCCTTCGGGAAAGTAGGAATGAGCAGTTCTTC
cdr3_aa: CASSYPTLRESRNEQFF
j_call: TRBJ2-1
v_call: TRBV6-2/TRBV6-3
clone_size: many
d_call: -

cdr3_nt: TGCGCCACCGCTCTGGGCAACTCCTACGAGCAGTACTTC
cdr3_aa: CATALGNSYEQYF
j_call: TRBJ2-7
v_call: TRBV10-2
clone_size: many
d_call: -

cdr3_nt: TGTGCCAGCAGCCCGAGAGGGCTCCGGAATGAGCAGTTCTTC
cdr3_aa: CASSPRGLRNEQFF
j_call: TRBJ2-1
v_call: TRBV11-2
clone_size: many
d_call: -

cdr3_nt: TGTGTCAGCAGCTTAGATGTCCTTGGTGAAAAACTGTTTTTT
cdr3_aa: CVSSLDVLGEKLFF
j_call: TRBJ1-4
v_call: TRBV11-2
clone_size: -
d_call: -